This T cell receptor beta chain originates from a study of early T cells in non-severe SARS-CoV-2 infection. This clonotype was seen many times. Attached unique molecular identifiers marked individual cDNA molecules. TCRdb reprocessed the 5' RACE reads via MiXCR and lists one record per CDR3 protein. The table has about 81,000 distinct CDR3 sequences, around 5.6% seen once; the top ten hold about 8%. Sequenced material: whole blood. The clonotype originates from an adult who was a healthcare worker with PCR-confirmed SARS-CoV-2 infection or an uninfected control (not recorded which).

CDR3 sequence: CSVVRGSTDTQYF. The CDR3 nucleotides read TGCAGCGTTGTGCGGGGAAGCACAGATACGCAGTATTTT. The chain employs TRBV29-1 and TRBJ2-3; a possible D gene is TRBD2 (6 bases). Trimming cost V 4 bases and J 0 bases, with 8 bases left between them. The CDR3 runs to 13 residues. Germline lookup yields CDR1 SQVTM and CDR2 ANQGSEA.